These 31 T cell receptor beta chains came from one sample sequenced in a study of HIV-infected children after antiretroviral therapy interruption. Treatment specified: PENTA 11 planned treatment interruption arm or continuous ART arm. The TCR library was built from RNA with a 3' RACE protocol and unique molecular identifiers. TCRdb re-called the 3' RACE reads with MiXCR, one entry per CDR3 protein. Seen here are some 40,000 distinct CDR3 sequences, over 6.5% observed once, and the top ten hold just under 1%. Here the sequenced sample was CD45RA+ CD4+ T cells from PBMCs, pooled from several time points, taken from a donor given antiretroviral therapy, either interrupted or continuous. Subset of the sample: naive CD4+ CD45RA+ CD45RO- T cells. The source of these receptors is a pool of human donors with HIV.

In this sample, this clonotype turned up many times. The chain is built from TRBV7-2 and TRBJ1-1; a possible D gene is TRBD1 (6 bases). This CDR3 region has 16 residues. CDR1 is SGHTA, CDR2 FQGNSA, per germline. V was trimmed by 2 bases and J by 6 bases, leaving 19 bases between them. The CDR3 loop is CASSLRSGQGKPEAFF. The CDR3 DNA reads TGTGCCAGCAGCTTAAGAAGTGGGCAGGGGAAACCTGAAGCTTTCTTT.

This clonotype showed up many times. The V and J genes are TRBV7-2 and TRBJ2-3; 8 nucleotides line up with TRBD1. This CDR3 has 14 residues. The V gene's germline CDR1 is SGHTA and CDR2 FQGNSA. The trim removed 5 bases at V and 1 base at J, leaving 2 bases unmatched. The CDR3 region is CASSTTGGTDTQYF. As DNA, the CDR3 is TGTGCCAGCAGCACGACAGGGGGCACAGATACGCAGTATTTT.

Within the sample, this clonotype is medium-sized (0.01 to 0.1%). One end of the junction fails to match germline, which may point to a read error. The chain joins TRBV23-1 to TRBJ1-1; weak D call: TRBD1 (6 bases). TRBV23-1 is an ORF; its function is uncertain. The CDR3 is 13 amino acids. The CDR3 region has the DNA TGTGCCAGCAGTCCAGGGGCAAACACAGAAGTCTTCTTT. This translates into CASSPGANTEVFF.

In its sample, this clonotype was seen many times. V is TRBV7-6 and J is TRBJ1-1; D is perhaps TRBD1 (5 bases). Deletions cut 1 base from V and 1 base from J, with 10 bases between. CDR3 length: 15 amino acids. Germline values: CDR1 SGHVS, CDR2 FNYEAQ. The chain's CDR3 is CASSLGLGPNTEAFF. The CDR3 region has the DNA TGTGCCAGCAGCTTAGGCCTGGGGCCGAACACTGAAGCTTTCTTT.

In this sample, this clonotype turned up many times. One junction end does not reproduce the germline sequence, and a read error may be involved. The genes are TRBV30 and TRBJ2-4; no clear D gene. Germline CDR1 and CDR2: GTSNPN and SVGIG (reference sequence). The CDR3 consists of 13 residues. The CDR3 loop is CAWSLSSQNTLYF. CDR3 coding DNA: TGTGCCTGGAGTCTTTCTAGTCAAAACACCTTGTACTTT.

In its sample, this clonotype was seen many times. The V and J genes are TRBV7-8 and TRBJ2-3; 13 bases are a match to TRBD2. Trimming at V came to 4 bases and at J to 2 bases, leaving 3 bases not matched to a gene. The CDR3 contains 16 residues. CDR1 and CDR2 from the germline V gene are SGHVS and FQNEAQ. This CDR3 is CASSSGLAGPTDTQYF. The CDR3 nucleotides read TGTGCCAGCAGCTCGGGACTAGCGGGGCCCACAGATACGCAGTATTTT.

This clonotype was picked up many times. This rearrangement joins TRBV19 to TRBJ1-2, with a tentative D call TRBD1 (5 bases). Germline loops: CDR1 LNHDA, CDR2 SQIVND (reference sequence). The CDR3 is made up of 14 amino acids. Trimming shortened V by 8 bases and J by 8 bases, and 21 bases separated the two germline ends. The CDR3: CASGGIRGVRGYTF. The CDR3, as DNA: TGTGCCAGTGGTGGTATCCGGGGGGTGCGAGGCTACACCTTC.

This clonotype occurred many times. The CDR3 reads CASSRNLGVNNEQFF. Written as DNA, the CDR3 is TGTGCCAGCAGCCGAAACCTGGGGGTCAACAATGAGCAGTTCTTC. The chain carries TRBV7-8 and TRBJ2-1; D might be TRBD1 or TRBD2, each matching 5 bases. This CDR3 comprises 15 residues. Between the trimmed V and J ends, which lost 5 bases and 5 bases, there was a span of 16 bases. Germline CDR1 SGHVS, CDR2 FQNEAQ.

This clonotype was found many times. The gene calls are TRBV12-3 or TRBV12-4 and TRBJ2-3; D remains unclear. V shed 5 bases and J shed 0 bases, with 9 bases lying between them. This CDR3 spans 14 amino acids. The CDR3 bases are TGTGCCAGCAGTCCGAGCGCCAGCACAGATACGCAGTATTTT. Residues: CASSPSASTDTQYF.

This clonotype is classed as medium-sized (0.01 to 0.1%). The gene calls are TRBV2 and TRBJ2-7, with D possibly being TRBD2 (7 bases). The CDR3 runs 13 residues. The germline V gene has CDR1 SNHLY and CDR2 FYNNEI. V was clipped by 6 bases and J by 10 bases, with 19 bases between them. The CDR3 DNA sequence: TGTGCCAGCAGCTGGGGGGGCGCCTATGAACAGTACTTC. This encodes CASSWGGAYEQYF.

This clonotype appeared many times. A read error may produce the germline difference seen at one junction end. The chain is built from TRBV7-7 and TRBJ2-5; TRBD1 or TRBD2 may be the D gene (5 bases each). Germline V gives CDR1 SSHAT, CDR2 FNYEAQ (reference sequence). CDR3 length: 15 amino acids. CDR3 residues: CASSPSSSWGETQYF. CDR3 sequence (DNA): TGTGCTAGCAGCCCAAGCTCCTCATGGGGGGAGACCCAGTACTTC.

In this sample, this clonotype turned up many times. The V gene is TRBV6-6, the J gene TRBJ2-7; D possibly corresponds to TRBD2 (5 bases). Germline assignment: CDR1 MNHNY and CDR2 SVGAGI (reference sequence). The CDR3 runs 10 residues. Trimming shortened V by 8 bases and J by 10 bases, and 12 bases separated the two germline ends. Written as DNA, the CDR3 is TGTGCCAGCGGTGACTATGAACAGTACTTC. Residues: CASGDYEQYF.

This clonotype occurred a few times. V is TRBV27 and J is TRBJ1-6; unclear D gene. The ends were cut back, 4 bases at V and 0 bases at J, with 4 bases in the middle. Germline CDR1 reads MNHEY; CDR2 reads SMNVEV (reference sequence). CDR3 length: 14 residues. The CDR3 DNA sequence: TGTGCCAGCAGTTCAGGCTCCTATAATTCACCCCTCCACTTT. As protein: CASSSGSYNSPLHF.

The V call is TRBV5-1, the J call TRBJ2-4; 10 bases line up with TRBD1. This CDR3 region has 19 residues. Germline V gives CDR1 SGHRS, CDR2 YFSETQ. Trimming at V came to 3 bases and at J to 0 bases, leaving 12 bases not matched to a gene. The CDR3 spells CASSSPGTGDPIAKNIQYF. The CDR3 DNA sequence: TGCGCCAGCAGCTCGCCCGGGACAGGGGACCCTATAGCCAAAAACATTCAGTACTTC.

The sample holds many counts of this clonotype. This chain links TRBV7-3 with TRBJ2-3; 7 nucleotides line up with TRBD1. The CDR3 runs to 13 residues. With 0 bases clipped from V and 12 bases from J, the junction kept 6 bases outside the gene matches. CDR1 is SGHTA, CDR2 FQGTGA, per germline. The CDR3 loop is CASSLTPGQPQYF. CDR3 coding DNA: TGTGCCAGCAGCTTAACCCCGGGACAGCCCCAGTATTTT.

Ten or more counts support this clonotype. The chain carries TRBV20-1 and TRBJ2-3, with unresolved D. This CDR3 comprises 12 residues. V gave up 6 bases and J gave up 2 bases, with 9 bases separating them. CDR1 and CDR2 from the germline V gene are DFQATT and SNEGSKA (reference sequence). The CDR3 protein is CSANGLTDTQYF. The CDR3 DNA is TGCAGTGCAAATGGCCTCACAGATACGCAGTATTTT.

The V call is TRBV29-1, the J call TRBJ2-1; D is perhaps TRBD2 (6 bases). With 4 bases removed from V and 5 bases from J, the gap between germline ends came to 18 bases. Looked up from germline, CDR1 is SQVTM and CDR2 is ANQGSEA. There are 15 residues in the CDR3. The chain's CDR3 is CSVAPRVAAHNEQFF. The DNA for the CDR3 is TGCAGCGTTGCTCCGAGGGTAGCGGCACACAATGAGCAGTTCTTC.

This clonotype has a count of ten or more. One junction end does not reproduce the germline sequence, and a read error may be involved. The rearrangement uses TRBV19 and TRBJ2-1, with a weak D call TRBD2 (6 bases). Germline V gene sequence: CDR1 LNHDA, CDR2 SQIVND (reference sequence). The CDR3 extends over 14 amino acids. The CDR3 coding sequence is TGTGCCAGCAGTATCCTGGGGGGTCATGCTGAGCAGTTCTTC. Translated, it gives CASSILGGHAEQFF.

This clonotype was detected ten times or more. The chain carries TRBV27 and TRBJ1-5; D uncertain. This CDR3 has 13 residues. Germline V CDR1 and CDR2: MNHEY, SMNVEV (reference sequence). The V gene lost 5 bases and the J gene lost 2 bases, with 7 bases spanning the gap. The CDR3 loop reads CASSPLGNQPQHF. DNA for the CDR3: TGTGCCAGCAGTCCTCTCGGCAATCAGCCCCAGCATTTT.

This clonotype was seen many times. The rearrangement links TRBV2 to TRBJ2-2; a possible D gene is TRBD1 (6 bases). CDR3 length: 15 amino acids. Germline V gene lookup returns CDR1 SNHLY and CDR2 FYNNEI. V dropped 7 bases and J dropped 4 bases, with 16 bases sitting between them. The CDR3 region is CASKPQGLPTGELFF. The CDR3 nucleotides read TGTGCCAGCAAACCTCAGGGGCTGCCCACCGGGGAGCTGTTTTTT.

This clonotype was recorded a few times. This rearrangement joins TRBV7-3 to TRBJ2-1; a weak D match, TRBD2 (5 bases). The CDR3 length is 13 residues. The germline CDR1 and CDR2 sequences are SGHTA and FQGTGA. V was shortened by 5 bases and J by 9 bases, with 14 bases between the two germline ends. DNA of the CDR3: TGTGCCAGCAGCAAAAAAGTAGAGGGTGAGCAGTTCTTC. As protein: CASSKKVEGEQFF.

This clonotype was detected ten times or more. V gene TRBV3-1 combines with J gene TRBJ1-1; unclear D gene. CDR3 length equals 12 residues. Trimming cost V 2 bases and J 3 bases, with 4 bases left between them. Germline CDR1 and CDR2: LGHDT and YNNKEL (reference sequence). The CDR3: CASSQTHTEAFF. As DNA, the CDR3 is TGTGCCAGCAGCCAAACCCACACTGAAGCTTTCTTT.

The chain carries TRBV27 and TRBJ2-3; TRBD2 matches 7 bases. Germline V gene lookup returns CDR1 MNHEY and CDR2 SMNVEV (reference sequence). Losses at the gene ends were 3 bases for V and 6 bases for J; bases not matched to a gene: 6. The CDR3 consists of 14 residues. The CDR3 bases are TGTGCCAGCAGTTTGGAGCGGGATCGGGATACGCAGTATTTT. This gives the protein CASSLERDRDTQYF.

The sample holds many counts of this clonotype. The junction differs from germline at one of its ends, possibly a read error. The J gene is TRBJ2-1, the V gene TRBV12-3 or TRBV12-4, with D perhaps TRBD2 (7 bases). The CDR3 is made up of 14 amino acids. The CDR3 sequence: CASSLTGGAAEQFF. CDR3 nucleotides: TGTGCAAGCAGCTTAACTGGGGGGGCTGCTGAGCAGTTCTTC.

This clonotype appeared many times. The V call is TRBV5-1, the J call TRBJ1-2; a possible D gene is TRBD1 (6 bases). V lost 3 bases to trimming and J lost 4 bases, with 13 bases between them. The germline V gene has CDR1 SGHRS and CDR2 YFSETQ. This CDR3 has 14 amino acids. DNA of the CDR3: TGCGCCAGCAGCTCACGGACAGAGACCTATGGCTACACCTTC. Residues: CASSSRTETYGYTF.

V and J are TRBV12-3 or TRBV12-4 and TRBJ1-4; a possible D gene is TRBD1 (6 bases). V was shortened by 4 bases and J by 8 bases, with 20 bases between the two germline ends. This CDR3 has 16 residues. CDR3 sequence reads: CASSYSNRAVREKLFF. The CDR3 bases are TGTGCCAGCAGTTACTCAAACAGGGCTGTTAGAGAAAAACTGTTTTTT.

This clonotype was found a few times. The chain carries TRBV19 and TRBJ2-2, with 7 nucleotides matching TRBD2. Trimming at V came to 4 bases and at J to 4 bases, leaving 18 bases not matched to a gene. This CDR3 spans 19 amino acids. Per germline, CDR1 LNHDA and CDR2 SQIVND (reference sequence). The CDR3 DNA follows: TGTGCCAGTAGTAGAGTAAGCGGGGTAGAATTCGTTGTCACCGGGGAGCTGTTTTTT. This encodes CASSRVSGVEFVVTGELFF.

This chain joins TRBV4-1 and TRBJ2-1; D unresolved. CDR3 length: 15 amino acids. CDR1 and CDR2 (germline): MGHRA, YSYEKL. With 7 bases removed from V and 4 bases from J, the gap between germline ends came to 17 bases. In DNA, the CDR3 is TGCGCCAGCAACCACCCCCGTGACTCGTACAATGAGCAGTTCTTC. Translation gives CASNHPRDSYNEQFF.

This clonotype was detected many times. CDR3 sequence reads: CASSFPGLQYNEQFF. DNA of the CDR3: TGCGCCAGCAGCTTCCCGGGACTTCAGTACAATGAGCAGTTCTTC. The chain has TRBV5-1 and TRBJ2-1; maybe TRBD2 (6 bases). CDR3 length: 15 amino acids. Trimming left V 2 bases short and J 4 bases short, with 13 bases between. Germline V gene data show CDR1 as SGHRS and CDR2 as YFSETQ.

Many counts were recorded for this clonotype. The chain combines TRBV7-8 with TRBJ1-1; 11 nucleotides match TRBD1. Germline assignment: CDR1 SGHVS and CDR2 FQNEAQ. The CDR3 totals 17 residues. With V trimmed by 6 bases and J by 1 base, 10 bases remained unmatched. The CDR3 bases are TGTGCCAGCAGGCAATGGAGGACAGGGGGCCGGAACACTGAAGCTTTCTTT. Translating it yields CASRQWRTGGRNTEAFF.

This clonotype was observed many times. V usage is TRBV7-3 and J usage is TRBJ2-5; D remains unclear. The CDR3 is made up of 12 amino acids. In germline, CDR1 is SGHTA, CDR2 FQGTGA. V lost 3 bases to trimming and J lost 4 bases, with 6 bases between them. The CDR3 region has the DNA TGTGCCAGCAGCTTCCCGGGAGAGACCCAGTACTTC. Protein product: CASSFPGETQYF.